This T cell receptor beta chain was retrieved from a study of blood T cell repertoires in COVID-19. Overall study context: Samples representing acute and convalescent COVID-19 were sourced from the United States, Italy and Spain. In each case, the material was cDNA or gDNA derived from T cells, B-cell-depleted T cells, or PBMCs.

The V and J ends lost 6 bases and 6 bases, in that order; junction bases with no gene match: 5. From germline, CDR1 is WSHSY and CDR2 SAAADI. The CDR3 contains 13 residues. Per the original methods: From reference gene primer amplification, estimates of nucleated cell counts were derived. Sequencing used immunoSEQ multiplex PCR; TCRdb keeps in-frame clones, though not all of them. The V and J calls and clone size come from that table; D and trimming were worked out from the DNA. The sample lists some 70,000 clones; around 90% were seen once. The sequencing sample was made of peripheral blood. This chain joins TRBV10-2 and TRBJ2-1; 7 nucleotides match TRBD2. The TCR originated in a man in his fifties with acute or convalescent COVID-19. The CDR3 DNA reads as TGCGCCAGCAGACCCAGACTAGCCAATGAGCAGTTCTTC. Amino acid sequence: CASRPRLANEQFF.